These 7 T cell receptor beta chains came from one sample sequenced in a study of OX40 agonist ivuxolimab in advanced cancers. Sequenced by immunoSEQ multiplex PCR; TCRdb stores in-frame clones only, minus some. The repertoire holds tens of thousands of clones, with approximately 86% as singletons. The material was CD4+ or CD8+ T cells sorted from blood, obtained in a trial of the OX40 agonist ivuxolimab. The receptors shown here come from an adult with an advanced solid tumor such as melanoma, head and neck, liver or kidney cancer.

This chain joins TRBV7-2 and TRBJ2-5; tentative D call: TRBD1 (6 bases). This CDR3 spans 13 amino acids. The germline gives CDR1 SGHTA, CDR2 FQGNSA. Trimming stripped 4 bases from V and 5 bases from J, with 11 bases between. The CDR3 is CASSSRGLETQYF. The CDR3 DNA reads as TGTGCCAGCAGCTCCAGGGGTCTGGAGACCCAGTACTTC. Drawing the rest from reference TRBV7-2 and TRBJ2-5, the complete variable domain is GAGVSQSPSNKVTEKGKDVELRCDPISGHTALYWYRQSLGQGLEFLIYFQGNSAPDKSGLPSDRFSAERTGGSVSTLTIQRTQQEDSAVYLCASSSRGLETQYFGPGTRLLVL.

The count of this clone is one. This chain joins TRBV6-5 and TRBJ2-7; D remains unclear. The germline CDR1 and CDR2 sequences are MNHEY and SVGAGI. V lost 2 bases and J 6 bases, leaving 11 bases between the germline ends. This CDR3 has 13 amino acids. The CDR3 protein is CASSYLLGFEQYF. In nucleotides, the CDR3 is TGTGCCAGCAGTTACCTCTTGGGTTTCGAGCAGTACTTC.

The chain employs TRBV4-3 and TRBJ2-1, with 10 bases fitting TRBD2. Per the germline V gene, CDR1 is LGHNA and CDR2 is YSLEER. With V trimmed by 3 bases and J by 2 bases, 7 bases remained unmatched. CDR3 length: 17 amino acids. CDR3 residues: CASSQGGLAAPYNEQFF. The CDR3 nucleotides are TGCGCCAGCAGCCAGGGCGGACTAGCGGCACCCTACAATGAGCAGTTCTTC.

The rearrangement joins TRBV11-3 to TRBJ2-7; 7 nucleotides align to TRBD1. V was clipped by 2 bases and J by 0 bases; unmatched bases: 1. The germline gives CDR1 SGHNT, CDR2 YENEEA. The CDR3 sequence is 14 residues long. In nucleotides, the CDR3 is TGTGCCAGCAGCTTAAGACAGGGCTCCTACGAGCAGTACTTC. It is translated as CASSLRQGSYEQYF.

V gene TRBV27 combines with J gene TRBJ2-1; TRBD2 matches 12 bases. V shed 2 bases and J 8 bases; nucleotides not matched to a gene: 10. Germline V gene sequence: CDR1 MNHEY, CDR2 SMNVEV (reference sequence). This CDR3 has 17 amino acids. This CDR3 is CASSLLASGRAGYEQFF. CDR3 bases: TGTGCCAGCAGTTTACTGGCTAGCGGGAGGGCCGGGTATGAGCAGTTCTTC.

The chain uses TRBV30 and TRBJ2-3, with D uncertain. This CDR3 contains 13 residues. Germline V gene lookup returns CDR1 GTSNPN and CDR2 SVGIG (reference sequence). The ends were cut back, 0 bases at V and 3 bases at J, with 7 bases in the middle. The DNA for the CDR3 is TGTGCCTGGAGTGTAGGGTATACAGATACGCAGTATTTT. Encoded protein: CAWSVGYTDTQYF.

This clone has more than one count but fewer than ten. This rearrangement joins TRBV10-3 to TRBJ1-2, with no clear D. Looked up from germline, CDR1 is ENHRY and CDR2 is SYGVKD. V lost 4 bases and J lost 6, with 12 bases in between. The length of the CDR3 is 13 residues. The CDR3 region is CAISGATGDGYTF. The CDR3 DNA reads TGTGCCATCAGTGGGGCCACCGGCGATGGCTACACCTTC.